These 18 T cell receptor beta chains originate from one sample sequenced in a study of T cells in localized non-small cell lung cancer. Repertoires were generated with immunoSEQ multiplex PCR, while TCRdb's copy carries only in-frame clones and drops some. The table records 2,100 or so clones, 30% to 40% of them present only once. Sequenced material: normal lung tissue next to the tumor, taken before any cancer treatment. These receptors all stem from a male donor aged 60 or over with stage I squamous cell lung carcinoma.

This clone has just a few counts. The chain links TRBV7-2 to TRBJ2-3; TRBD1 matches at 8 bases. Trimming removed 8 bases from V and 1 base from J; junction bases left unmatched: 8. CDR3 length equals 15 residues. Germline assignment: CDR1 SGHTA and CDR2 FQGNSA. The CDR3 reads CASVPLGQGTDTQYF. The DNA of the CDR3 is TGTGCCAGCGTACCTTTGGGACAGGGCACAGATACGCAGTATTTT.

The genes are TRBV15 and TRBJ2-2, with 12 bases identical to TRBD1. The CDR3 is 16 residues long. Losses at the gene ends were 1 base for V and 5 bases for J; bases not matched to a gene: 2. CDR1 and CDR2 from the germline V gene are LNHNV and YYDKDF (reference sequence). The CDR3 DNA is TGTGCCACCAGCAGAGGGGACAGGGGGCTGACCGGGGAGCTGTTTTTT. This gives the protein CATSRGDRGLTGELFF.

This clone has a handful of counts. The CDR3 here is CASSGLTGAGGYTF. CDR3 DNA sequence: TGCGCCAGCAGTGGCTTGACTGGCGCCGGAGGCTACACCTTC. The chain uses TRBV10-2 and TRBJ1-2; D call uncertain. This CDR3 has 14 amino acids. Germline V gives CDR1 WSHSY, CDR2 SAAADI. Trimming left V 4 bases short and J 8 bases short, with 17 bases between.

The rearrangement uses TRBV10-2 and TRBJ2-1, with a possible D match to TRBD1 (7 bases). The V end was cut by 2 bases, the J end by 7 bases, with 12 bases between. This CDR3 is 14 amino acids long. The germline CDR1 and CDR2 sequences are WSHSY and SAAADI. CDR3 sequence: CASSEGGTVNEQFF. The CDR3 DNA reads as TGCGCCAGCAGTGAGGGGGGGACAGTAAATGAGCAGTTCTTC.

V is TRBV6-8 and J is TRBJ2-2, with D unresolved. CDR1 and CDR2 (germline): MNHGY, SAAAGT. The CDR3 loop spans 16 amino acids. Trimming removed 5 bases from V and 0 bases from J, with 13 bases in between. The CDR3 spells CASSVNKGANTGELFF. The CDR3 nucleotides are TGTGCCAGCAGTGTCAACAAGGGTGCGAACACCGGGGAGCTGTTTTTT.

J is TRBJ1-1 and V is TRBV28, with 8 bases lining up with TRBD1. Germline V CDR1 and CDR2: MDHEN, SYDVKM. The J segment lost 8 bases and the V segment lost 4 bases, leaving 15 bases of the junction unmatched. The CDR3 loop spans 16 amino acids. The CDR3 DNA reads as TGTGCCAGCAGTTCCATCAAAATCCGGGACAGGTTAGAAGCTTTCTTT. This encodes CASSSIKIRDRLEAFF.

By its share, this clone is medium-sized. The gene calls are TRBV11-3 and TRBJ2-3; D gene ambiguous. The ends were cut back, 3 bases at V and 5 bases at J, with 12 bases in the middle. The germline V gene has CDR1 SGHNT and CDR2 YENEEA. The CDR3 totals 14 residues. The CDR3 spells CASSFDGPLDTQYF. As DNA, the CDR3 is TGTGCCAGCAGCTTCGACGGGCCTTTAGATACGCAGTATTTT. The entire variable domain, with the rest obtained from reference TRBV11-3 and TRBJ2-3, is as follows: EAGVVQSPRYKIIEKKQPVAFWCNPISGHNTLYWYLQNLGQGPELLIRYENEEAVDDSQLPKDRFSAERLKGVDSTLKIQPAELGDSAVYLCASSFDGPLDTQYFGPGTRLTVL.

This clone is categorized as medium-sized. A single base separates this from a much larger clone, so it may be a read error. This sample includes further DNA sequences coding for the same CDR3. The J gene is TRBJ1-3, the V gene TRBV18, with D uncertain. Deletions cut 0 bases from V and 6 bases from J, with 6 bases between. This CDR3 is built from 13 residues. Germline CDR1 and CDR2: KGHSH and LQKENI. CDR3 nucleotide sequence: TGTGCCAGCTCACCACCCGGAGAAAACACCATATATTTT. It is translated as CASSPPGENTIYF.

This chain links TRBV7-1 with TRBJ1-2; D uncertain. TRBV7-1 falls under the ORF class, with uncertain function. The V gene lost 4 bases and the J gene lost 8 bases, with 14 bases spanning the gap. The CDR3 is 13 residues long. The CDR3 here is CASSFGPEEGYTF. The DNA for the CDR3 is TGTGCCAGCAGCTTCGGACCAGAAGAAGGCTACACCTTC.

Sample share makes this clone medium-sized. V gene TRBV9 combines with J gene TRBJ2-3; the D is unclear. Trimming removed 5 bases from V and 3 bases from J, with 10 bases in between. Per germline, CDR1 SGDLS and CDR2 YYNGEE. CDR3 length: 13 amino acids. The CDR3 DNA reads TGTGCCAGCAGTGAATACGTAACAGATACGCAGTATTTT. The encoded protein is CASSEYVTDTQYF.

The rearrangement uses TRBV6-7 and TRBJ2-1; no clear D. TRBV6-7 is designated an ORF whose function remains uncertain. Deletions cut 11 bases from V and 5 bases from J, with 19 bases between. This CDR3 is built from 14 residues. The CDR3 is CAVLLTVTNNEQFF. In DNA, the CDR3 is TGTGCCGTCCTCCTAACAGTGACCAACAATGAGCAGTTCTTC.

In this sample, this clone turned up a few times. This chain uses TRBV6-4 with TRBJ2-7, with 7 bases that match TRBD1. From germline, CDR1 is MRHNA and CDR2 SNTAGT. V was pared by 6 bases and J by 3 bases, with 17 bases of the junction left unmatched. CDR3 length: 17 residues. In DNA, the CDR3 is TGTGCCAGCAGCACAGAGGGGGCGACCGCCCTCGGCTACGAGCAGTACTTC. This sequence encodes CASSTEGATALGYEQYF.

The chain joins TRBV29-1 to TRBJ2-1, with TRBD2 matching 9 bases. V shed 8 bases, J shed 9 bases, and the junction held 26 bases outside the gene matches. Germline loops: CDR1 SQVTM, CDR2 ANQGSEA. The CDR3 runs to 18 residues. CDR3 DNA sequence: TGCAGCTATGTGGGGGGATGGTCGTTCGCGGGAGGGCCAGGTGAGCAGTTCTTC. It encodes CSYVGGWSFAGGPGEQFF.

V and J are TRBV25-1 and TRBJ1-6; 9 positions agree with TRBD1. In germline, CDR1 is MGHDK, CDR2 SYGVNS. This CDR3 has 13 amino acids. Trimming took 8 bases from V and 7 from J; bases not matched to a gene: 3. CDR3 region: CASLGQGNSPLHF. The DNA for the CDR3 is TGTGCCAGCCTAGGACAGGGGAATTCACCCCTCCACTTT. Looking up the rest from reference TRBV25-1 and TRBJ1-6 gives the full variable domain: EADIYQTPRYLVIGTGKKITLECSQTMGHDKMYWYQQDPGMELHLIHYSYGVNSTEKGDLSSESTVSRIRTEHFPLTLESARPSHTSQYLCASLGQGNSPLHFGNGTRLTVT.

This clone was seen a few times. This chain uses TRBV28 with TRBJ2-7; D call uncertain. The V end was cut by 4 bases, the J end by 6 bases, with 10 bases between. The CDR3 length is 12 residues. Germline CDR1 and CDR2: MDHEN and SYDVKM. The CDR3 DNA reads TGTGCCAGCAGTTCCCTAACAAGCGAGCAGTACTTC. Translating gives CASSSLTSEQYF.

This chain links TRBV7-7 with TRBJ2-5; 11 bases map to TRBD2. J lost 7 bases, V lost 4 bases, and 17 bases had no gene match. CDR3 length: 18 amino acids. Germline assignment: CDR1 SSHAT and CDR2 FNYEAQ (reference sequence). CDR3 loop: CASSSTQLAGVYGVTQYF. CDR3 nucleotide sequence: TGTGCCAGCAGCTCAACCCAACTAGCGGGGGTTTACGGGGTGACCCAGTACTTC.

By proportion, this clone is large. V gene TRBV28 combines with J gene TRBJ2-1; no clear D. The germline CDR1 and CDR2 sequences are MDHEN and SYDVKM. The CDR3 runs to 14 residues. V was clipped by 8 bases and J by 0 bases, with 11 bases between them. The CDR3 DNA is TGTGCCAGCGAAGGCGTCGACTCCTACAATGAGCAGTTCTTC. It encodes CASEGVDSYNEQFF.

By frequency in the sample, this clone is medium-sized. V is TRBV11-3 and J is TRBJ2-7; TRBD2 aligns across 11 bases. The CDR3 is 16 residues long. Per the germline V gene, CDR1 is SGHNT and CDR2 is YENEEA. Trimming took 5 bases from V and 1 from J; bases not matched to a gene: 7. CDR3 residues: CASSALTSGASYEQYF. For the CDR3, the DNA is TGTGCCAGCAGCGCTCTGACTAGCGGGGCTTCCTACGAGCAGTACTTC. Full variable domain (remainder filled in from reference TRBV11-3 and TRBJ2-7): EAGVVQSPRYKIIEKKQPVAFWCNPISGHNTLYWYLQNLGQGPELLIRYENEEAVDDSQLPKDRFSAERLKGVDSTLKIQPAELGDSAVYLCASSALTSGASYEQYFGPGTRLTVT.